The T cell receptor beta chain described here comes from a study of human T cells and chemical hapten exposure. V lost 1 base and J 3 bases, leaving 13 bases between the germline ends. Germline values: CDR1 MNHNS, CDR2 SASEGT. The CDR3 has 15 residues. TCRdb used MiXCR to reprocess the RACE reads, holding one entry per CDR3 protein. Among some 96,000 distinct CDR3 sequences listed, 9% to 9.5% were seen once. Time point specified: patch test 2, 6 weeks after DPC sensitization. Treatment in this sample: therapeutic diphenylcyclopropenone sensitization with weekly scalp DPC. The TCR sequence derives from a middle-aged woman with alopecia areata. Some clones in this sample may be carry-over from other donors' samples. The source was whole blood, collected in connection with sensitization to the hapten diphenylcyclopropenone (DPC). The genes are TRBV6-1 and TRBJ2-7; possible D gene TRBD1, 6 bases. For the CDR3, the DNA is TGTGCCAGCAGTGAAGGAGGAACAGGGATCTACGAGCAGTACTTC. The encoded protein is CASSEGGTGIYEQYF.